The rows below give T cell receptor beta chains drawn from one sample of a study of control samples from healthy donors and cancer patients. Profiled with immunoSEQ multiplex PCR; TCRdb holds only in-frame clones, not every one. The table shows about 160,000 clones, with 94% occurring only once. Sequenced material: blood. The receptors originated from a middle-aged woman in good health. Each CDR3 is given with its conserved first and last residue. Rows give clone size only sometimes, using once, few, many, or a class for an expanded clone.

clone_size cdr3_length v_call cdr3_aa
- 15 TRBV4-3 CASSQEVWFNNEQFF
- 14 TRBV5-8 CASSKGHTNQPQHF
- 13 TRBV7-9 CASSLSQNYEQYF
- 13 TRBV27 CASSFWGVHEQYF
- 18 TRBV5-1 CASSLGQEVVAGANVLTF
- 16 TRBV7-2 CASSATGTGWSETQYF
once 13 TRBV28 CASSFSGRQPQHF
- 17 TRBV7-2 CASSFPGQPLPRDGYTF
- 14 TRBV7-8 CASSPGQGPYEQYF
- 13 TRBV6-1 CASSDQGFYEQYF
- 14 TRBV25-1 CASSDPGGVYGYTF